These 13 T cell receptor beta chains share one sample of origin, sequenced in a study of CD8+CD57+ T cells in acquired aplastic anemia. Flow cytometry had shown expanded CD8+CD57+ cells in the patients chosen for sequencing. Genomic DNA, the template, was used for profiling of the TCR beta VDJ and CDR3. TCRdb processed the reads anew with MiXCR; each CDR3 protein has one entry. The sample holds 150,000 to 200,000 distinct CDR3 sequences, around half seen once. The material sequenced was sorted CD4+, CD8+, or CD8+CD57+ T cells (not recorded which) from PBMCs. All receptors derive from a human donor with aplastic anemia.

The chain joins TRBV7-9 to TRBJ1-6; tentatively, D is TRBD1 (6 bases). Germline values: CDR1 SEHNR, CDR2 FQNEAQ (reference sequence). V gave up 5 bases and J gave up 10 bases, with 12 bases separating them. The CDR3 totals 13 residues. The CDR3 region is CASSPDSWSPLHF. CDR3 DNA: TGTGCCAGCAGCCCGGACAGTTGGTCACCCCTCCACTTT.

This CDR3 reads CASSDNTDTEAFF. The DNA of the CDR3 is TGTGCCAGCAGTGACAACACGGACACTGAAGCTTTCTTT. The genes are TRBV2 and TRBJ1-1; D is unresolved. Germline V gene data show CDR1 as SNHLY and CDR2 as FYNNEI. The CDR3 is made up of 13 amino acids. Trimming left V 3 bases short and J 3 bases short, with 8 bases between.

This clonotype was seen only a few times. One end of the junction varies from germline; a read error may be responsible. This sequence joins TRBV25-1 and TRBJ1-3, with D possibly TRBD1 on 5 matching bases. Germline CDR1 MGHDK, CDR2 SYGVNS. The CDR3 totals 15 residues. In DNA form, the CDR3 reads TGTGCCAGCGGTGATGTCGGGACCACAGGAAACACCATATATTTT. This sequence encodes CASGDVGTTGNTIYF. Complete variable domain (other parts from reference TRBV25-1 and TRBJ1-3): EADIYQTPRYLVIGTGKKITLECSQTMGHDKMYWYQQDPGMELHLIHYSYGVNSTEKGDLSSESTVSRIRTEHFPLTLESARPSHTSQYLCASGDVGTTGNTIYFGEGSWLTVV.

The rearrangement uses TRBV25-1 and TRBJ1-1; no clear D gene. Trimming removed 5 bases at V and 4 bases at J, with 14 bases between. The germline V gene encodes CDR1 MGHDK and CDR2 SYGVNS. This CDR3 is 14 amino acids long. The CDR3 nucleotides are TGTGCCAGCAGTTCTACCGGGTTGCGCACTGAAGCTTTCTTT. This codes for CASSSTGLRTEAFF.

This clonotype was recorded many times. The chain couples TRBV2 to TRBJ2-5; D unresolved. The CDR3 length is 12 residues. Trimming stripped 6 bases from V and 5 bases from J, with 10 bases between. Germline V gene data show CDR1 as SNHLY and CDR2 as FYNNEI. CDR3 sequence (DNA): TGTGCCAGCAGGGTTAGCTGGGAGACCCAGTACTTC. This sequence encodes CASRVSWETQYF. Filled out from reference TRBV2 and TRBJ2-5, the complete variable domain reads EPEVTQTPSHQVTQMGQEVILRCVPISNHLYFYWYRQILGQKVEFLVSFYNNEISEKSEIFDDQFSVERPDGSNFTLKIRSTKLEDSAMYFCASRVSWETQYFGPGTRLLVL.

This clonotype has at least ten counts. The CDR3 DNA sequence: TGCAGTGCTCCTAAGGGGGGCTATGGCTACACCTTC. It translates to CSAPKGGYGYTF. This chain connects TRBV20-1 to TRBJ1-2; a possible D gene is TRBD1 (6 bases). V lost 5 bases and J 4 bases, leaving 11 bases between the germline ends. CDR1 and CDR2 (germline): DFQATT, SNEGSKA (reference sequence). CDR3 length: 12 residues.

The CDR3 region has the DNA TGCGCCAGCACCGCCGGACAGGCCCCTAACTATGGCTACACCTTC. It specifies CASTAGQAPNYGYTF. V and J are TRBV10-1 and TRBJ1-2; 7 nucleotides match TRBD1. The CDR3 consists of 15 residues. V lost 7 bases, J lost 0 bases, and 8 bases stayed unmatched. Germline CDR1 is WNHNN and CDR2 is SYGVQD (reference sequence).

This clonotype has just one count. This sequence joins TRBV9 and TRBJ2-7, with 7 bases fitting TRBD1. CDR1 is SGDLS, CDR2 YYNGEE, per germline. This CDR3 has 15 amino acids. The V segment lost 5 bases and the J segment 0 bases; nucleotides outside the gene matches: 8. This CDR3 reads CASSEPGTASYEQYV. The CDR3, as DNA: TGTGCCAGCAGTGAACCTGGGACAGCCTCCTACGAGCAGTACGTC.

The chain has TRBV29-1 and TRBJ2-5, with D unresolved. Germline values: CDR1 SQVTM, CDR2 ANQGSEA. Trimming took off 4 bases at V and 6 bases at J, with 6 bases between the two ends. CDR3 length: 10 residues. The CDR3 here is CSVVVQTQYF. DNA for the CDR3: TGCAGCGTTGTTGTTCAGACCCAGTACTTC.

This clonotype was seen just once. The chain carries TRBV9 and TRBJ2-5; possibly TRBD2 for D (7 bases). Looked up from germline, CDR1 is SGDLS and CDR2 is YYNGEE. V dropped 0 bases and J dropped 5 bases, with 17 bases sitting between them. This CDR3 is built from 16 residues. The CDR3 protein is CASSVEAGRDKETQYF. The CDR3 DNA is TGTGCCAGCAGCGTAGAAGCGGGACGGGACAAGGAGACCCAGTACTTC.

The chain uses TRBV24-1 and TRBJ2-7; TRBD1 is a possible D gene (5 bases). Germline V gene lookup returns CDR1 KGHDR and CDR2 SFDVKD. The CDR3 consists of 13 residues. Trimming took off 4 bases at V and 1 base at J, with 7 bases between the two ends. The CDR3 bases are TGTGCCACCAGTGACAGGGTTTCCTACGAGCAGTACTTC. This translates into CATSDRVSYEQYF.

V and J are TRBV5-1 and TRBJ1-1; a possible D gene is TRBD1 (5 bases). Germline CDR1 SGHRS, CDR2 YFSETQ. Trimming shortened V by 4 bases and J by 0 bases, and 16 bases separated the two germline ends. This CDR3 has 16 residues. For the CDR3, the DNA is TGCGCCAGCAGCCCCCTCGCAGGGACCTTGAACACTGAAGCTTTCTTT. This encodes CASSPLAGTLNTEAFF.

This clonotype was detected many times. This sequence joins TRBV27 and TRBJ2-5; 9 positions agree with TRBD2. Germline V CDR1 and CDR2: MNHEY, SMNVEV (reference sequence). The CDR3 runs 17 residues. Germline trimming cut 5 bases from V and 2 bases from J; bases unmatched to any gene: 12. The CDR3 DNA follows: TGTGCCAGCAGTCCCACCCGGACTAGCGACCGGCAAGAGACCCAGTACTTC. As protein: CASSPTRTSDRQETQYF.